The next 8 T cell receptor beta chains were all read from a single sample in a study of shared clonotypes between healthy human individuals. Repertoires were generated with immunoSEQ multiplex PCR, while TCRdb's copy carries only in-frame clones and drops some. The top ten clones hold approximately 1% of a sample with over a million clones, roughly 96% of them seen once. What was sequenced was naive CD4+ T cells sorted from blood. The sample's subset: CD45RA+ positively selected. The receptors shown here come from a young man in good health.

This chain connects TRBV5-4 to TRBJ1-2; D ambiguous. This CDR3 comprises 13 residues. Trimming took 3 bases from V and 7 from J, leaving 13 bases between them. Per germline, CDR1 SGHNT and CDR2 YYREEE (reference sequence). CDR3 DNA: TGTGCCAGCAGCTCTCAGGTTCGCCTTGGCTACACCTTC. As protein: CASSSQVRLGYTF.

This chain connects TRBV11-2 to TRBJ1-3; D gene ambiguous. This CDR3 region has 16 residues. Germline lookup yields CDR1 SGHAT and CDR2 FQNNGV. V lost 0 bases and J 4 bases, leaving 13 bases between the germline ends. Written as DNA, the CDR3 is TGTGCCAGCAGCTTAGATTTCGGCGTTTTAGGAAACACCATATATTTT. Amino acid sequence: CASSLDFGVLGNTIYF.

The chain couples TRBV5-1 to TRBJ2-3; no clear D. Germline CDR1 is SGHRS and CDR2 is YFSETQ. The length of the CDR3 is 12 residues. V lost 4 bases and J 5 bases, leaving 8 bases between the germline ends. In DNA, the CDR3 is TGCGCCAGCAGCATATCTGAAGATACGCAGTATTTT. Its protein is CASSISEDTQYF.

Turning to this clone: The sample contains more than one DNA sequence encoding this CDR3. The chain carries TRBV5-1 and TRBJ1-1; D possibly corresponds to TRBD1 (6 bases). The CDR3 extends over 14 amino acids. CDR1 SGHRS and CDR2 YFSETQ come from the germline V gene. V was pared by 2 bases and J by 0 bases, with 8 bases between. The CDR3 nucleotides are TGCGCCAGCAGCTTCGGGACATTGAACACTGAAGCTTTCTTT. It codes for CASSFGTLNTEAFF. Full variable domain (outside the CDR3, taken from reference TRBV5-1 and TRBJ1-1): KAGVTQTPRYLIKTRGQQVTLSCSPISGHRSVSWYQQTPGQGLQFLFEYFSETQRNKGNFPGRFSGRQFSNSRSEMNVSTLELGDSALYLCASSFGTLNTEAFFGQGTRLTVV.

A few counts support this clone. Other DNA sequences in the sample encode the same CDR3. This chain's CDR3 is CASSLVQGAYEQYF. The DNA of the CDR3 is TGCGCCAGCAGCTTGGTTCAGGGGGCCTACGAGCAGTACTTC. The genes are TRBV5-1 and TRBJ2-7; 7 bases fit TRBD1. In germline, CDR1 is SGHRS, CDR2 YFSETQ. Losses at the gene ends were 0 bases for V and 2 bases for J; bases not matched to a gene: 2. The CDR3 is 14 amino acids.

The CDR3 DNA is TGTGCCAGCAGTGAACTACGACAGGGTGGGACCCAGTACTTC. Residues: CASSELRQGGTQYF. The genes are TRBV2 and TRBJ2-5; TRBD1 agrees at 7 bases. The V segment lost 2 bases and the J segment 7 bases; nucleotides outside the gene matches: 7. CDR3 length equals 14 residues. In germline, CDR1 is SNHLY, CDR2 FYNNEI.

J is TRBJ1-1 and V is TRBV5-1; D remains ambiguous. The germline gives CDR1 SGHRS, CDR2 YFSETQ. Trimming cost V 3 bases and J 0 bases, with 12 bases left between them. The CDR3 covers 15 residues. For the CDR3, the DNA is TGCGCCAGCAGCTCCAGCAGGACCTTGAACACTGAAGCTTTCTTT. Protein sequence: CASSSSRTLNTEAFF. Together with reference TRBV5-1 and TRBJ1-1, the CDR3 gives the full variable domain: KAGVTQTPRYLIKTRGQQVTLSCSPISGHRSVSWYQQTPGQGLQFLFEYFSETQRNKGNFPGRFSGRQFSNSRSEMNVSTLELGDSALYLCASSSSRTLNTEAFFGQGTRLTVV.

The rearrangement links TRBV10-1 to TRBJ2-3; D may correspond to TRBD1 or TRBD2 (5 bases each). Germline V gene data show CDR1 as WNHNN and CDR2 as SYGVQD (reference sequence). CDR3 size: 14 residues. V was clipped by 5 bases and J by 4 bases, with 13 bases between them. CDR3 protein: CASSMTGRADTQYF. The DNA of the CDR3 is TGCGCCAGCAGTATGACGGGACGGGCAGATACGCAGTATTTT.